Detailed here is one TCR beta chain. Libraries were prepared by immunoSEQ multiplex PCR; TCRdb keeps only in-frame clonotypes and omits some of them. The sample lists 15,000 to 20,000 clones, over 75% occurring once. The data were taken from a study of technical replicates of blood from several donors. This sequence originates from a human donor in good health. Sequenced input: PBMCs.

The CDR3 coding sequence is TGTGCCAGCAGCGTAGTCCCCACTAGCACAGATACGCAGTATTTT. It specifies CASSVVPTSTDTQYF. The V gene is TRBV9, the J gene TRBJ2-3; D is undetermined. Trimming shortened V by 0 bases and J by 0 bases, and 8 bases separated the two germline ends. Germline values: CDR1 SGDLS, CDR2 YYNGEE. The CDR3 consists of 15 residues. Full variable domain (remainder filled in from reference TRBV9 and TRBJ2-3): DSGVTQTPKHLITATGQRVTLRCSPRSGDLSVYWYQQSLDQGLQFLIQYYNGEERAKGNILERFSAQQFPDLHSELNLSSLELGDSALYFCASSVVPTSTDTQYFGPGTRLTVL.